The 19 T cell receptor beta chains listed next were all sequenced from one sample in a study of chemoradiotherapy in HPV16-positive cancers. Assay: immunoSEQ multiplex PCR; the TCRdb copy retains only in-frame clones and omits some. The sample yields around 15,000 clones, 65% to 85% seen once. The sample was taken from a patient who underwent chemoradiotherapy. The receptors come from a human donor with HPV-associated anogenital cancer.

The gene calls are TRBV7-9 and TRBJ2-1; D remains ambiguous. Per germline, CDR1 SEHNR and CDR2 FQNEAQ (reference sequence). V lost 2 bases, J lost 7 bases, and 12 bases lay in between. The CDR3 runs to 14 residues. CDR3 coding DNA: TGTGCCAGCAGCTTAAGTCCGGGTCGGAATGAGCAGTTCTTC. Translated, it gives CASSLSPGRNEQFF.

The V and J genes are TRBV19 and TRBJ2-3; TRBD2 might be the D (7 bases). The germline CDR1 and CDR2 sequences are LNHDA and SQIVND (reference sequence). The V and J ends lost 3 bases and 5 bases respectively, with 12 bases between them. The length of the CDR3 is 14 residues. CDR3 DNA sequence: TGTGCCAGTAGTATCGGGGGGCGTGGAGATACGCAGTATTTT. As protein: CASSIGGRGDTQYF.

This clone was recorded once. V and J are TRBV11-1 and TRBJ2-7, with a possible D match to TRBD2 (6 bases). Germline V gene lookup returns CDR1 SGHAT and CDR2 FQDESV (reference sequence). The length of the CDR3 is 13 residues. V lost 4 bases, J lost 2 bases, and 9 bases lay in between. The CDR3 coding sequence is TGTGCCAGCAGCTACGGGACTGCCTACGAGCAGTACTTC. It specifies CASSYGTAYEQYF.

The chain couples TRBV7-2 to TRBJ1-2, with TRBD1 as a possible D gene (6 bases). V lost 3 bases and J lost 7, with 12 bases in between. The germline V gene encodes CDR1 SGHTA and CDR2 FQGNSA. This CDR3 is 13 amino acids long. CDR3 region: CASSLQRGIGYTF. CDR3 bases: TGTGCCAGCAGCTTGCAGAGGGGGATTGGCTACACCTTC. Variable domain in full (rest from reference TRBV7-2 and TRBJ1-2): GAGVSQSPSNKVTEKGKDVELRCDPISGHTALYWYRQSLGQGLEFLIYFQGNSAPDKSGLPSDRFSAERTGGSVSTLTIQRTQQEDSAVYLCASSLQRGIGYTFGSGTRLTVV.

The CDR3 DNA reads TGTGCCCCCTGGAGGGACAGGTCCTACGAGCAGTACTTC. Amino acids: CAPWRDRSYEQYF. This chain joins TRBV11-1 and TRBJ2-7; 8 nucleotides agree with TRBD1. J lost 1 base, V lost 11 bases, and 7 bases had no gene match. The CDR3 is 13 residues long. CDR1 is SGHAT and CDR2 is FQDESV in the germline V gene (reference sequence).

The rearrangement uses TRBV28 and TRBJ2-3; a weak D match, TRBD2 (5 bases). Trimming shortened V by 3 bases and J by 5 bases, and 9 bases separated the two germline ends. The CDR3 is 13 residues long. The germline gives CDR1 MDHEN, CDR2 SYDVKM. In DNA, the CDR3 is TGTGCCAGCAGTTTCGGGGTCGGAGATACGCAGTATTTT. Amino acids: CASSFGVGDTQYF. Based on the CDR3 plus reference TRBV28 and TRBJ2-3, the full variable domain is DVKVTQSSRYLVKRTGEKVFLECVQDMDHENMFWYRQDPGLGLRLIYFSYDVKMKEKGDIPEGYSVSREKKERFSLILESASTNQTSMYLCASSFGVGDTQYFGPGTRLTVL.

J is TRBJ2-1 and V is TRBV6-5, with 7 bases fitting TRBD1. V lost 2 bases and J lost 4; bases outside the gene matches: 5. CDR1 and CDR2 from the germline V gene are MNHEY and SVGAGI. The CDR3 is made up of 15 amino acids. The CDR3 sequence: CASSYRGLGYNEQFF. The DNA for the CDR3 is TGTGCCAGCAGTTACAGGGGGCTAGGTTACAATGAGCAGTTCTTC.

The gene calls are TRBV5-5 and TRBJ2-3; D is undetermined. This CDR3 has 12 residues. The ends were cut back, 0 bases at V and 5 bases at J, with 4 bases in the middle. Germline-derived CDR1 and CDR2 are SGHKS and YYEKEE (reference sequence). CDR3 amino acids: CASSLGVDTQYF. The CDR3 DNA follows: TGTGCCAGCAGCTTGGGGGTAGATACGCAGTATTTT.

This clone was found a few times. The rearrangement links TRBV10-2 to TRBJ1-6; 7 bases fit TRBD1. CDR1 is WSHSY, CDR2 SAAADI, per germline. The trim removed 10 bases at V and 2 bases at J, leaving 14 bases unmatched. The CDR3 runs to 17 residues. CDR3 nucleotide sequence: TGCGCCACCTCGGGACGACAGGGTGGAACCTATAATTCACCCCTCCACTTT. It specifies CATSGRQGGTYNSPLHF.

Here the CDR3 reads CASSSPLDSPLHF. The CDR3 nucleotides are TGTGCCAGCAGTTCGCCTCTTGACTCACCCCTCCACTTT. This chain uses TRBV28 with TRBJ1-6; unclear D gene. CDR1 and CDR2 from the germline V gene are MDHEN and SYDVKM. This CDR3 has 13 amino acids. The ends were cut back, 4 bases at V and 10 bases at J, with 11 bases in the middle.

The J gene is TRBJ1-3, the V gene TRBV19; D is perhaps TRBD1 (6 bases). Germline lookup yields CDR1 LNHDA and CDR2 SQIVND (reference sequence). The CDR3 sequence is 15 residues long. V lost 5 bases and J lost 0, with 11 bases in between. CDR3 nucleotides: TGTGCCAGTAGTGGACAGCCGAGCTCTGGAAACACCATATATTTT. It specifies CASSGQPSSGNTIYF.

The chain is built from TRBV4-3 and TRBJ2-3, with a tentative D call TRBD2 (6 bases). V was shortened by 4 bases and J by 1 base, with 12 bases between the two germline ends. The germline gives CDR1 LGHNA, CDR2 YSLEER. CDR3 length equals 15 residues. The CDR3 nucleotides read TGCGCCAGCAGCCGAACTAGCTTGGGCACAGATACGCAGTATTTT. Encoded protein: CASSRTSLGTDTQYF.

This clone was observed a few times. The V and J genes are TRBV2 and TRBJ2-3; TRBD1 might be the D (6 bases). Germline-derived CDR1 and CDR2 are SNHLY and FYNNEI. Trimming shortened V by 3 bases and J by 6 bases, and 19 bases separated the two germline ends. The length of the CDR3 is 16 residues. The CDR3: CASSERVRGAGDTQYF. CDR3 DNA: TGTGCCAGCAGTGAGAGGGTCAGGGGCGCAGGGGATACGCAGTATTTT. Full variable domain (rest looked up from reference TRBV2 and TRBJ2-3): EPEVTQTPSHQVTQMGQEVILRCVPISNHLYFYWYRQILGQKVEFLVSFYNNEISEKSEIFDDQFSVERPDGSNFTLKIRSTKLEDSAMYFCASSERVRGAGDTQYFGPGTRLTVL.

The chain employs TRBV4-1 and TRBJ1-1; TRBD1 matches at 10 bases. V trimming: 5 bases; J trimming: 4 bases; junction bases outside the gene matches: 10. This CDR3 has 16 amino acids. Germline V gene lookup returns CDR1 MGHRA and CDR2 YSYEKL. In DNA form, the CDR3 reads TGCGCCAGCAGCTATACCGGGACAGGGGTGAGCACTGAAGCTTTCTTT. This codes for CASSYTGTGVSTEAFF.

The CDR3 protein is CASSLAGGQAFSGNTIYF. CDR3 DNA sequence: TGTGCCAGCAGCTTAGCCGGGGGACAGGCCTTCTCTGGAAACACCATATATTTT. The rearrangement joins TRBV7-2 to TRBJ1-3, with TRBD1 matching over 8 bases. Germline values: CDR1 SGHTA, CDR2 FQGNSA. There are 18 residues in the CDR3. V lost 0 bases, J lost 0 bases, and 7 bases stayed unmatched.

The chain uses TRBV6-5 and TRBJ1-2; D gene uncertain. Germline V CDR1 and CDR2: MNHEY, SVGAGI. Between the trimmed V and J ends, which lost 6 bases and 4 bases, there was a span of 12 bases. The CDR3 is 13 residues long. Here the CDR3 reads CASRARAFYGYTF. Here the CDR3 DNA reads TGTGCCAGCAGAGCCCGGGCCTTCTATGGCTACACCTTC.

This chain uses TRBV9 with TRBJ1-6, with D unclear. Trimming took 4 bases from V and 1 from J, leaving 15 bases between them. The CDR3 is made up of 17 amino acids. Germline V gene lookup returns CDR1 SGDLS and CDR2 YYNGEE. This CDR3 reads CASSPFERASYNSPLHF. The CDR3 nucleotides are TGTGCCAGCAGCCCATTCGAGAGGGCATCCTATAATTCACCCCTCCACTTT.

CDR3 amino acids: CASSIGTGNTIYF. The CDR3 DNA follows: TGTGCCAGTAGTATTGGGACAGGAAACACCATATATTTT. This chain joins TRBV19 and TRBJ1-3; D is perhaps TRBD1 (6 bases). Between the trimmed V and J ends, which lost 3 bases and 4 bases, there was a span of 7 bases. Germline assignment: CDR1 LNHDA and CDR2 SQIVND (reference sequence). The CDR3 runs 13 residues.

There are a few counts of this clone. V is TRBV5-4 and J is TRBJ1-2; 10 bases map to TRBD1. V shed 4 bases, J shed 11 bases, and the junction held 8 bases outside the gene matches. CDR1 and CDR2 from the germline V gene are SGHNT and YYREEE (reference sequence). CDR3 length: 13 residues. CDR3 region: CASSRRDRGLYTF. The CDR3 DNA sequence: TGTGCCAGCAGCCGCCGGGACAGGGGATTGTACACCTTC.